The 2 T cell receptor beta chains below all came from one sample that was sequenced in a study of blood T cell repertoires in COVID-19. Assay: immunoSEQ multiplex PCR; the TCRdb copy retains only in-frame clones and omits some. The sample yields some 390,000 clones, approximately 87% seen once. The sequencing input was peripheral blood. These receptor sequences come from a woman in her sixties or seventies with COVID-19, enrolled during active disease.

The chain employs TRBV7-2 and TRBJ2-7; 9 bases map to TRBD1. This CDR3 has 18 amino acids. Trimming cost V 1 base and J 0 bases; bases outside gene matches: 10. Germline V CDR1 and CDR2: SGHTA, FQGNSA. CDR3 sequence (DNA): TGTGCCAGCAGCTTAGAACCGGGACAGGGCTGGAGCTCCTACGAGCAGTACTTC. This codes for CASSLEPGQGWSSYEQYF.

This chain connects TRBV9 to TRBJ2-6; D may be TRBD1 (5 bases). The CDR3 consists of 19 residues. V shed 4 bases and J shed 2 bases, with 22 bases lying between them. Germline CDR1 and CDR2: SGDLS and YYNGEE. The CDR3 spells CASSPPERQPQTGANVLTF. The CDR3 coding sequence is TGTGCCAGCAGCCCCCCCGAACGACAGCCACAGACTGGGGCCAACGTCCTGACTTTC.